This note documents a single T cell receptor (beta chain) sequence. This specimen belongs to a study of blood T cell repertoires in COVID-19. Study at large: Material from acute and convalescent COVID-19 was sourced from the United States, Italy and Spain. T cells, B-cell-depleted T cells, or PBMCs provided the cDNA or gDNA that served as material.

Trimming left V 1 base short and J 6 bases short, with 9 bases between. The CDR3 loop spans 14 amino acids. Germline CDR1 reads SGHNT; CDR2 reads YENEEA. Authors' analysis steps: Reference gene primer amplification gave estimated nucleated cell counts. The repertoire was sequenced with immunoSEQ multiplex PCR; TCRdb's copy has only in-frame clones and lacks some. The D gene and trimming were derived from the DNA, and the V and J assignments and clone size from that table. This table has about 240,000 clones, about nine tenths appearing once. The chain combines TRBV11-3 with TRBJ2-2; D is uncertain. Material: peripheral blood. This sequence was found in a man in his sixties with acute or convalescent COVID-19. This CDR3 is CASSLGLPPGELFF. As DNA, the CDR3 is TGTGCCAGCAGCTTAGGGCTCCCTCCCGGGGAGCTGTTTTTT.